The next 31 T cell receptor beta chains were all read from a single sample in a study of shared T cell receptors in the human thymus. The protocol was immunoSEQ multiplex PCR, while the TCRdb copy is restricted to in-frame clones and leaves out a portion. Of more than 550,000 clones detected, approximately 85% appear once; the ten largest clones hold around 0.01%. The sample was also linked to a second study, of human thymus T cells.

Sequences were obtained from thymocytes. Receptor source: a girl in the first two years of life with a congenital heart defect.

The chain links TRBV4-1 to TRBJ2-1; D might be TRBD1 (8 bases). With 0 bases removed from V and 5 bases from J, the gap between germline ends came to 23 bases. The germline gives CDR1 MGHRA, CDR2 YSYEKL. The CDR3 totals 19 residues. The chain's CDR3 is CASSQDVTRTRTGNNEQFF. The CDR3 DNA reads TGCGCCAGCAGCCAAGATGTGACTAGGACTAGGACAGGGAACAATGAGCAGTTCTTC.

This clone was counted a few times. V is TRBV29-1 and J is TRBJ1-1; 10 nucleotides align to TRBD1. Germline V lookup: CDR1 SQVTM, CDR2 ANQGSEA. V shed 6 bases and J 10 bases; nucleotides not matched to a gene: 14. The length of the CDR3 is 14 residues. CDR3 coding DNA: TGCAGCGTGACCCCCGGGACAGGGGCCCTGGGAGCTTTCTTT. This encodes CSVTPGTGALGAFF.

The rearrangement uses TRBV6-1 and TRBJ1-2, with D unclear. Germline V CDR1 and CDR2: MNHNS, SASEGT. This CDR3 contains 15 residues. Trimming stripped 6 bases from V and 4 bases from J, with 18 bases between. DNA of the CDR3: TGTGCCAGCAGCCCCGGAAAACACAGATCCTATGGCTACACCTTC. Its protein product is CASSPGKHRSYGYTF.

This chain joins TRBV6-1 and TRBJ2-3; D unclear. The CDR3 loop spans 15 amino acids. In germline, CDR1 is MNHNS, CDR2 SASEGT. V lost 10 bases and J lost 1, with 18 bases in between. The CDR3 region has the DNA TGTGCCACTGACCCGACACCGTGGCGCACAGATACGCAGTATTTT. This sequence encodes CATDPTPWRTDTQYF.

The CDR3 region has the DNA TGTGCCAGCAGAGACGGGACAGGCGGGTTCCATGAGCAGTTCTTC. Its protein is CASRDGTGGFHEQFF. The chain links TRBV11-3 to TRBJ2-1, with 8 bases identical to TRBD1. The germline CDR1 and CDR2 sequences are SGHNT and YENEEA. Trimming took 6 bases from V and 8 from J; bases not matched to a gene: 12. This CDR3 contains 15 residues.

The rearrangement uses TRBV10-2 and TRBJ1-2; D might be TRBD1 (6 bases). The V end lost 7 bases, the J end lost 7 bases, and 13 bases lay between the germline ends. The CDR3 length is 12 residues. Looked up from germline, CDR1 is WSHSY and CDR2 is SAAADI. This CDR3 is CASKQGKSGYTF. In DNA, the CDR3 is TGCGCCAGCAAACAGGGTAAAAGTGGCTACACCTTC.

The rearrangement links TRBV11-2 to TRBJ1-2, with 8 bases that match TRBD1. This CDR3 region has 18 residues. J was trimmed by 4 bases and V by 0 bases; bases with no gene match: 13. Germline V gene lookup returns CDR1 SGHAT and CDR2 FQNNGV. CDR3 bases: TGTGCCAGCAGCTTAGAGTGGCGTGAGTCAGGGGGCATCTATGGCTACACCTTC. It encodes CASSLEWRESGGIYGYTF.

The chain uses TRBV25-1 and TRBJ2-3; D not resolved. The CDR3 consists of 17 residues. Deletions cut 3 bases from V and 2 bases from J, with 18 bases between. Germline values: CDR1 MGHDK, CDR2 SYGVNS. Written as DNA, the CDR3 is TGTGCCAGCAGTGATTCCGGGTTTAGGCGATCCACAGATACGCAGTATTTT. It specifies CASSDSGFRRSTDTQYF. The entire variable domain, with the rest obtained from reference TRBV25-1 and TRBJ2-3, is as follows: EADIYQTPRYLVIGTGKKITLECSQTMGHDKMYWYQQDPGMELHLIHYSYGVNSTEKGDLSSESTVSRIRTEHFPLTLESARPSHTSQYLCASSDSGFRRSTDTQYFGPGTRLTVL.

This clone was recorded once. The J gene is TRBJ1-5, the V gene TRBV19; D may be TRBD1 (6 bases). The CDR3 loop spans 17 amino acids. V was pared by 7 bases and J by 0 bases, with 19 bases between. Per the germline V gene, CDR1 is LNHDA and CDR2 is SQIVND (reference sequence). Here the CDR3 DNA reads TGTGCCAGTACTCAGGGGCAGGGACCGTATAGCAATCAGCCCCAGCATTTT. This encodes CASTQGQGPYSNQPQHF.

The CDR3 nucleotides are TGTGCCAGTAAGGCTACCCTACAGGGGATCGGCCAGCCCCAGCATTTT. Amino acids: CASKATLQGIGQPQHF. The V call is TRBV19, the J call TRBJ1-5; 7 bases are a match to TRBD1. Germline CDR1 LNHDA, CDR2 SQIVND (reference sequence). The J segment lost 7 bases and the V segment lost 7 bases, leaving 16 bases of the junction unmatched. This CDR3 has 16 amino acids. Based on the CDR3 plus reference TRBV19 and TRBJ1-5, the full variable domain is DGGITQSPKYLFRKEGQNVTLSCEQNLNHDAMYWYRQDPGQGLRLIYYSQIVNDFQKGDIAEGYSVSREKKESFPLTVTSAQKNPTAFYLCASKATLQGIGQPQHFGDGTRLSIL.

This chain joins TRBV4-3 and TRBJ2-2; the match to TRBD2 covers 12 bases. Trimming removed 2 bases from V and 3 bases from J; junction bases left unmatched: 13. CDR3 size: 20 residues. In germline, CDR1 is LGHNA, CDR2 YSLEER. Written as DNA, the CDR3 is TGCGCCAGCAGCCAAACCTTAGGACTAGCGGGGCAAACGGACACCGGGGAGCTGTTTTTT. Protein sequence: CASSQTLGLAGQTDTGELFF.

The gene calls are TRBV29-1 and TRBJ2-4; 14 bases are shared with TRBD2. The CDR3 extends over 16 amino acids. The germline CDR1 and CDR2 sequences are SQVTM and ANQGSEA. V was pared by 0 bases and J by 6 bases, with 4 bases of the junction left unmatched. The chain's CDR3 is CSVEDRLAGGRNIQYF. CDR3 nucleotides: TGCAGCGTTGAAGACCGACTAGCGGGGGGGCGAAACATTCAGTACTTC.

The chain uses TRBV10-3 and TRBJ1-2; TRBD1 matches at 7 bases. This CDR3 has 14 residues. Trimming removed 6 bases from V and 0 bases from J; junction bases left unmatched: 4. Germline V gene lookup returns CDR1 ENHRY and CDR2 SYGVKD. The CDR3 DNA reads TGTGCCATCAGCGACAGGGCTTCTAACTATGGCTACACCTTC. As protein: CAISDRASNYGYTF.

This chain links TRBV6-4 with TRBJ1-1; 7 bases are a match to TRBD1. The CDR3 contains 13 residues. Germline-derived CDR1 and CDR2 are MRHNA and SNTAGT. Trimming took 6 bases from V and 2 from J; bases not matched to a gene: 3. This chain's CDR3 is CASSRDSNTEAFF. In nucleotides, the CDR3 is TGTGCCAGCAGCCGGGACAGTAACACTGAAGCTTTCTTT.

The chain uses TRBV29-1 and TRBJ2-5; the match to TRBD1 covers 7 bases. V shed 5 bases and J 4 bases; nucleotides not matched to a gene: 4. The germline gives CDR1 SQVTM, CDR2 ANQGSEA. The CDR3 runs 12 residues. CDR3 bases: TGCAGCGTTACACAGGGGCTAGAGACCCAGTACTTC. This sequence encodes CSVTQGLETQYF.

This chain joins TRBV7-8 and TRBJ2-1; D perhaps matches TRBD2 (6 bases). The CDR3 sequence is 15 residues long. Per germline, CDR1 SGHVS and CDR2 FQNEAQ. The V end lost 5 bases, the J end lost 8 bases, and 19 bases lay between the germline ends. CDR3 sequence reads: CASSGRGAWDYEQFF. The CDR3 DNA is TGTGCCAGCAGCGGACGGGGTGCATGGGACTATGAGCAGTTCTTC.

The V and J genes are TRBV5-4 and TRBJ2-2; 7 nucleotides agree with TRBD2. Unmatched junction bases numbered 13, after V lost 2 bases and J lost 3 bases. Germline CDR1 reads SGHNT; CDR2 reads YYREEE (reference sequence). CDR3 length: 18 residues. The CDR3 sequence: CASSFRASGWEDTGELFF. The DNA for the CDR3 is TGTGCCAGCAGCTTTAGGGCTAGCGGTTGGGAAGACACCGGGGAGCTGTTTTTT.

This rearrangement joins TRBV6-5 to TRBJ1-5, with 8 positions matching TRBD1. Germline assignment: CDR1 MNHEY and CDR2 SVGAGI. Unmatched junction bases numbered 4, after V lost 5 bases and J lost 7 bases. This CDR3 is built from 13 residues. CDR3 loop: CASSRTGSQPQHF. CDR3 DNA: TGTGCCAGCAGTCGGACAGGGAGCCAGCCCCAGCATTTT.

The rearrangement links TRBV19 to TRBJ1-1; 9 bases match TRBD1. Trimming at V came to 11 bases and at J to 5 bases, leaving 12 bases not matched to a gene. The CDR3 sequence is 14 residues long. Germline V gives CDR1 LNHDA, CDR2 SQIVND (reference sequence). The CDR3 region has the DNA TGTGCCGAAACTAACAGGGGGCTCTGGACTGAAGCTTTCTTT. Its protein is CAETNRGLWTEAFF.

The V gene is TRBV27, the J gene TRBJ2-7; possible D gene TRBD2, 6 bases. The CDR3 extends over 16 amino acids. Germline-derived CDR1 and CDR2 are MNHEY and SMNVEV (reference sequence). Trimming shortened V by 4 bases and J by 0 bases, and 16 bases separated the two germline ends. CDR3 bases: TGTGCCAGCAGTTCCCTCCTCGGGGGTGGCTCCTACGAGCAGTACTTC. Residues: CASSSLLGGGSYEQYF.

This chain joins TRBV9 and TRBJ2-7, with 9 bases fitting TRBD1. Trimming took 0 bases from V and 4 from J; bases not matched to a gene: 8. This CDR3 has 16 amino acids. Germline values: CDR1 SGDLS, CDR2 YYNGEE. Written as DNA, the CDR3 is TGTGCCAGCAGCGTAGGCTGGACAGGGGAGAGTTACGAGCAGTACTTC. This codes for CASSVGWTGESYEQYF.

The CDR3 sequence: CASSLGQGAGNYGYTF. In DNA, the CDR3 is TGTGCCAGCAGCTTAGGACAGGGGGCCGGTAACTATGGCTACACCTTC. The V and J genes are TRBV7-9 and TRBJ1-2; 10 bases line up with TRBD1. Trimming removed 1 base from V and 1 base from J; junction bases left unmatched: 3. CDR1 and CDR2 (germline): SEHNR, FQNEAQ (reference sequence). The CDR3 length is 16 residues.

In DNA, the CDR3 is TGTGCCAGCAGTAGACAGGGTTCCTCCTACAATGAGCAGTTCTTC. Protein: CASSRQGSSYNEQFF. The V call is TRBV27, the J call TRBJ2-1; 7 bases fit TRBD1. In germline, CDR1 is MNHEY, CDR2 SMNVEV (reference sequence). The V gene end was trimmed by 5 bases and the J gene end by 0 bases; junction bases not matched to a gene: 4. The CDR3 has 15 amino acids.

This clone was picked up one time. V usage is TRBV4-3 and J usage is TRBJ1-2; D is possibly TRBD1 (5 bases). Germline lookup yields CDR1 LGHNA and CDR2 YSLEER. V dropped 1 base and J dropped 8 bases, with 14 bases sitting between them. This CDR3 is built from 14 residues. The CDR3 bases are TGCGCCAGCAGCCAAGTGACAGATTTAGGAGGCTACACCTTC. Translated: CASSQVTDLGGYTF.

The chain combines TRBV28 with TRBJ1-5, with TRBD1 identical over 11 bases. This CDR3 has 18 amino acids. CDR1 and CDR2 (germline): MDHEN, SYDVKM. V trimming: 5 bases; J trimming: 5 bases; junction bases outside the gene matches: 14. The DNA of the CDR3 is TGTGCCAGCAGTCAAAAAGGGGGGACAGGGGGTTTCCATCAGCCCCAGCATTTT. Amino acids: CASSQKGGTGGFHQPQHF.

The chain links TRBV5-1 to TRBJ2-3; 7 nucleotides align to TRBD2. Trimming cost V 4 bases and J 1 base; bases outside gene matches: 6. Germline loops: CDR1 SGHRS, CDR2 YFSETQ. CDR3 size: 15 residues. DNA of the CDR3: TGCGCCAGCAGCCCGGACGCGGGGGGCACAGATACGCAGTATTTT. Its protein is CASSPDAGGTDTQYF.

The V and J genes are TRBV10-3 and TRBJ1-1; D is undetermined. V dropped 2 bases and J dropped 1 base, with 8 bases sitting between them. The CDR3 consists of 14 residues. Looked up from germline, CDR1 is ENHRY and CDR2 is SYGVKD. The CDR3, as DNA: TGTGCCATCAGTGAGGAATGGCCGAACACTGAAGCTTTCTTT. This gives the protein CAISEEWPNTEAFF.

V usage is TRBV27 and J usage is TRBJ1-2; TRBD1 matches 7 bases. The CDR3 length is 13 residues. The V gene end was trimmed by 5 bases and the J gene end by 4 bases; junction bases not matched to a gene: 4. Germline lookup yields CDR1 MNHEY and CDR2 SMNVEV (reference sequence). The CDR3 DNA sequence: TGTGCCAGCAGTACGGACAGGTTCTATGGCTACACCTTC. Amino acid sequence: CASSTDRFYGYTF.

This clone was counted only a few times. This sequence joins TRBV18 and TRBJ1-6; 7 bases fit TRBD1. The CDR3 extends over 13 amino acids. J gave up 14 bases and V 3 bases, and 7 bases lay outside the gene matches. From germline, CDR1 is KGHSH and CDR2 LQKENI. The CDR3 sequence is CASSPGQVLALHF. The DNA of the CDR3 is TGTGCCAGCTCACCCGGACAGGTCCTAGCCCTCCACTTT.

As to this clone: Other nucleotide sequences in the sample specify the same CDR3. The chain carries TRBV5-1 and TRBJ2-7; D possibly corresponds to TRBD2 (6 bases). CDR3 length: 14 residues. CDR1 and CDR2 from the germline V gene are SGHRS and YFSETQ. V was pared by 0 bases and J by 0 bases, with 7 bases between. As DNA, the CDR3 is TGCGCCAGCAGCTTGGCCGGGGGCTCCTACGAGCAGTACTTC. This sequence encodes CASSLAGGSYEQYF. The complete variable domain, with remaining parts taken from reference TRBV5-1 and TRBJ2-7, reads KAGVTQTPRYLIKTRGQQVTLSCSPISGHRSVSWYQQTPGQGLQFLFEYFSETQRNKGNFPGRFSGRQFSNSRSEMNVSTLELGDSALYLCASSLAGGSYEQYFGPGTRLTVT.

V and J are TRBV10-2 and TRBJ2-1; 7 bases align to TRBD1. Germline loops: CDR1 WSHSY, CDR2 SAAADI. The CDR3 runs to 14 residues. J lost 7 bases, V lost 6 bases, and 9 bases had no gene match. CDR3 region: CASSIPGQLNEQFF. DNA of the CDR3: TGCGCCAGCAGCATACCGGGACAGCTAAATGAGCAGTTCTTC.